This TCR beta chain was recovered during a study of blood T cell repertoires in COVID-19. About the study: The analysed material was cDNA or gDNA that came from T cells, B-cell-depleted T cells, or PBMCs.

The authors' processing: Reference gene primers were amplified, and this amplification served to estimate nucleated cell counts. Profiled with immunoSEQ multiplex PCR; TCRdb holds only in-frame clones, not every one. V and J calls and clone size are copied from that table; D and trimming were computed from the DNA. The sample holds around 130,000 clones, 86% seen once. Trimming stripped 1 base from V and 0 bases from J, with 12 bases between. CDR1 and CDR2 (germline): LGHDT, YNNKEL (reference sequence). The CDR3 contains 17 residues. The chain carries TRBV3-1 (or the pseudogene TRBV3-2) and TRBJ2-2; a possible D gene is TRBD2 (5 bases). This clonotype originated in a woman aged 45-60 years who had recovered from COVID-19. Material: peripheral blood. CDR3 residues: CASSQVGGGTNTGELFF. The CDR3 DNA reads TGTGCCAGCAGCCAAGTCGGCGGAGGTACGAACACCGGGGAGCTGTTTTTT.